The 18 T cell receptor beta chains presented below share a single source sample, sequenced in a study of control samples from healthy donors and cancer patients. The table came from immunoSEQ multiplex PCR; TCRdb's copy has only in-frame clones and leaves some out. In the table there are fewer than 300,000 clones, roughly 82% of which are singletons. Sequences were obtained from PBMCs. The origin of the receptors is a woman aged 60-70 years with lung cancer.

The chain links TRBV7-2 to TRBJ2-1; no definite D call. This CDR3 has 15 residues. The V and J ends lost 1 base and 4 bases respectively, with 11 bases between them. Looked up from germline, CDR1 is SGHTA and CDR2 is FQGNSA. In DNA, the CDR3 is TGTGCCAGCAGCTTAGAGGCTAACGGTTACAATGAGCAGTTCTTC. It codes for CASSLEANGYNEQFF.

The chain employs TRBV19 and TRBJ2-3; TRBD2 matches 10 bases. Unmatched junction bases numbered 10, after V lost 3 bases and J lost 4 bases. CDR3 size: 17 residues. CDR1 LNHDA and CDR2 SQIVND come from the germline V gene (reference sequence). The CDR3 nucleotides read TGTGCCAGTAGTATCAGGCTCCTAGCGGGGGCCCCAGATACGCAGTATTTT. Translated, it gives CASSIRLLAGAPDTQYF.

The rearrangement uses TRBV5-1 and TRBJ2-3; tentatively, D is TRBD1 or TRBD2 (6 bases each). The CDR3 has 15 residues. Trimming removed 3 bases at V and 5 bases at J, with 16 bases between. Germline V lookup: CDR1 SGHRS, CDR2 YFSETQ. The CDR3 DNA is TGCGCCAGCAGCTGGCAAGGGGGGCCCGGAGATACGCAGTATTTT. Translating gives CASSWQGGPGDTQYF.

The genes are TRBV6-5 and TRBJ1-6; TRBD1 agrees at 8 bases. V dropped 6 bases and J dropped 6; count of bases not matched to a gene: 4. CDR3 size: 14 residues. Germline CDR1 and CDR2: MNHEY and SVGAGI. CDR3 region: CASSPQGGNSPLHF. The CDR3 DNA reads TGTGCCAGCAGCCCACAGGGGGGTAATTCACCCCTCCACTTT.

In this sample, this clone turned up many times. The gene calls are TRBV28 and TRBJ2-2; 8 bases agree with TRBD2. The V segment lost 5 bases and the J segment 4 bases; nucleotides outside the gene matches: 6. Per the germline V gene, CDR1 is MDHEN and CDR2 is SYDVKM. CDR3 length: 15 residues. CDR3 sequence reads: CASSVAGRSTGELFF. In DNA, the CDR3 is TGTGCCAGCAGTGTAGCGGGACGGAGCACCGGGGAGCTGTTTTTT.

V is TRBV7-9 and J is TRBJ1-1; D might be TRBD1 (5 bases). The V end lost 1 base, the J end lost 2 bases, and 11 bases lay between the germline ends. The CDR3 has 15 amino acids. Germline CDR1 is SEHNR and CDR2 is FQNEAQ (reference sequence). In DNA, the CDR3 is TGTGCCAGCAGCTTAGGTGGGACGACAAACACTGAAGCTTTCTTT. This encodes CASSLGGTTNTEAFF.

This clone appeared once. V usage is TRBV5-1 and J usage is TRBJ2-1; 10 nucleotides match TRBD2. The CDR3 contains 14 residues. Germline V CDR1 and CDR2: SGHRS, YFSETQ. Trimming took 3 bases from V and 5 from J; bases not matched to a gene: 2. CDR3 loop: CASSWLAGDNEQFF. The CDR3 DNA reads as TGCGCCAGCAGCTGGCTAGCGGGGGACAATGAGCAGTTCTTC.

This clone was seen a few times. The chain carries TRBV3-1 (or the pseudogene TRBV3-2) and TRBJ1-1, with 9 bases identical to TRBD1. CDR3 size: 13 residues. Germline V lookup: CDR1 LGHDT, CDR2 YNNKEL (reference sequence). The V gene end was trimmed by 5 bases and the J gene end by 6 bases; junction bases not matched to a gene: 4. The CDR3 sequence: CASSLRQGAEAFF. CDR3 nucleotides: TGTGCCAGCAGCTTACGACAGGGGGCTGAAGCTTTCTTT.

V usage is TRBV5-1 and J usage is TRBJ2-7; D is undetermined. Per germline, CDR1 SGHRS and CDR2 YFSETQ. V was clipped by 2 bases and J by 6 bases, with 9 bases between them. The CDR3 totals 12 residues. This CDR3 reads CASSLRVGEQYF. The CDR3 nucleotides are TGCGCCAGCAGCTTACGGGTCGGCGAGCAGTACTTC.

This clone has just one count. This chain links TRBV10-2 with TRBJ1-2; D possibly corresponds to TRBD1 (5 bases). With 5 bases removed from V and 2 bases from J, the gap between germline ends came to 6 bases. The CDR3 contains 12 residues. Per the germline V gene, CDR1 is WSHSY and CDR2 is SAAADI. CDR3 sequence (DNA): TGCGCCAGCAGTCCAGGGAACTATGGCTACACCTTC. It codes for CASSPGNYGYTF.

This clone was detected only once. The chain has TRBV11-2 and TRBJ1-2; tentatively, D is TRBD1 (6 bases). V lost 1 base and J lost 7, with 10 bases in between. Germline V CDR1 and CDR2: SGHAT, FQNNGV. The CDR3 runs to 13 residues. The CDR3 is CASSLAGVGGYTF. The CDR3 bases are TGTGCCAGCAGCTTAGCAGGGGTTGGTGGCTACACCTTC.

This clone showed up just once. V gene TRBV5-1 combines with J gene TRBJ2-7; TRBD1 agrees at 10 bases. The V segment lost 8 bases and the J segment 2 bases; nucleotides outside the gene matches: 4. The germline gives CDR1 SGHRS, CDR2 YFSETQ. The CDR3 is 13 residues long. CDR3 nucleotides: TGCGCCAGTGCCGGGACAGGGGCCTACGAGCAGTACTTC. Translating it yields CASAGTGAYEQYF.

The rearrangement links TRBV4-2 to TRBJ2-2; 7 bases are a match to TRBD2. CDR1 and CDR2 (germline): LGHNA, YNFKEQ. This CDR3 contains 17 residues. The trim removed 0 bases at V and 2 bases at J, leaving 6 bases unmatched. CDR3 sequence: CASSQDPGGINTGELFF. CDR3 nucleotide sequence: TGTGCCAGCAGCCAAGATCCCGGGGGGATAAACACCGGGGAGCTGTTTTTT.

This chain connects TRBV11-2 to TRBJ1-1; tentatively, D is TRBD1 (5 bases). The ends were cut back, 3 bases at V and 1 base at J, with 9 bases in the middle. CDR3 size: 14 residues. Germline V gene sequence: CDR1 SGHAT, CDR2 FQNNGV. CDR3 residues: CASSLGVANTEAFF. The CDR3 coding sequence is TGTGCCAGCAGCTTGGGGGTGGCGAACACTGAAGCTTTCTTT. The full variable domain, with the rest looked up from reference TRBV11-2 and TRBJ1-1, is EAGVAQSPRYKIIEKRQSVAFWCNPISGHATLYWYQQILGQGPKLLIQFQNNGVVDDSQLPKDRFSAERLKGVDSTLKIQPAKLEDSAVYLCASSLGVANTEAFFGQGTRLTVV.

The chain joins TRBV7-9 to TRBJ1-5; a weak D match, TRBD1 (5 bases). Germline CDR1 and CDR2: SEHNR and FQNEAQ (reference sequence). V was pared by 6 bases and J by 3 bases, with 12 bases between. The CDR3 extends over 14 amino acids. The chain's CDR3 is CASSYDSFNQPQHF. As DNA, the CDR3 is TGTGCCAGCAGTTACGACAGCTTCAATCAGCCCCAGCATTTT. Combining the CDR3 with reference TRBV7-9 and TRBJ1-5 gives the whole variable domain DTGVSQNPRHKITKRGQNVTFRCDPISEHNRLYWYRQTLGQGPEFLTYFQNEAQLEKSRLLSDRFSAERPKGSFSTLEIQRTEQGDSAMYLCASSYDSFNQPQHFGDGTRLSIL.

This clone showed up just a few times. The rearrangement links TRBV5-4 to TRBJ1-1; weak D call: TRBD1 (5 bases). V was trimmed by 7 bases and J by 3 bases, leaving 16 bases between them. The germline gives CDR1 SGHNT, CDR2 YYREEE (reference sequence). The CDR3 runs to 14 residues. The CDR3 region is CASLVRGADTEAFF. The CDR3, as DNA: TGTGCCAGCCTTGTCCGGGGCGCGGACACTGAAGCTTTCTTT.

The chain employs TRBV11-2 and TRBJ1-1; tentatively, D is TRBD1 (6 bases). The CDR3 has 12 amino acids. Germline values: CDR1 SGHAT, CDR2 FQNNGV. V lost 2 bases to trimming and J lost 11 bases, with 12 bases between them. The CDR3 DNA follows: TGTGCCAGCAGCTTAAACAGGGCGGCGGCTTTCTTT. This encodes CASSLNRAAAFF.

The V and J genes are TRBV19 and TRBJ2-3; 10 bases agree with TRBD2. This CDR3 is built from 15 residues. V shed 7 bases, J shed 1 base, and the junction held 5 bases outside the gene matches. Germline CDR1 is LNHDA and CDR2 is SQIVND (reference sequence). This CDR3 reads CASTPTSGGTDTQYF. The DNA of the CDR3 is TGTGCCAGTACCCCAACTAGCGGGGGCACAGATACGCAGTATTTT.